This TCR beta chain was retrieved from a study of blood T cell repertoires in COVID-19. About the research overall: The United States, Italy and Spain provided the acute and convalescent COVID-19 samples. Sample material is recorded as cDNA or gDNA derived from T cells, B-cell-depleted T cells, or PBMCs.

Profiling relied on immunoSEQ multiplex PCR, and the TCRdb table lists in-frame clones only, not all of them. The sample consists of a few hundred thousand clones, roughly nine tenths of them appearing once. V was shortened by 5 bases and J by 0 bases, with 7 bases between the two germline ends. The CDR3 has 13 residues. Germline CDR1 reads KGHSH; CDR2 reads LQKENI. Specimen: peripheral blood. This receptor was identified in a man between 35 and 55 years old with active or convalescent COVID-19. The rearrangement joins TRBV18 to TRBJ1-1; D gene unclear. CDR3 sequence reads: CASSVELNTEAFF. CDR3 DNA: TGTGCCAGCTCAGTAGAACTGAACACTGAAGCTTTCTTT.